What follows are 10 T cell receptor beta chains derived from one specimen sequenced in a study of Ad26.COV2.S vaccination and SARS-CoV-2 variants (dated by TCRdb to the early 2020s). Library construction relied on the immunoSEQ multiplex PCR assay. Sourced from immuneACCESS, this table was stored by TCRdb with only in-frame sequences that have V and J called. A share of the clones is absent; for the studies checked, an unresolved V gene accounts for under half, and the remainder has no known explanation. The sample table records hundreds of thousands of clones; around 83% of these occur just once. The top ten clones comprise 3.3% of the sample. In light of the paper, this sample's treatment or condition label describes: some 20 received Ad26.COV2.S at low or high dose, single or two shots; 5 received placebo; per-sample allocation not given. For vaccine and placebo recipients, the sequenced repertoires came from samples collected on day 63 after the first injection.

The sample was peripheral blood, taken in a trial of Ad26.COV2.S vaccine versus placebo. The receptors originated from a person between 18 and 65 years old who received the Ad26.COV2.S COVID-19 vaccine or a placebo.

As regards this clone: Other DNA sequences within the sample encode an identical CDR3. The CDR3 loop reads CASSFDRVYEQYF. The DNA of the CDR3 is TGTGCCAGCAGCTTTGACAGGGTTTACGAGCAGTACTTC. The genes are TRBV7-2 and TRBJ2-7; 7 bases match TRBD1. This CDR3 comprises 13 residues. Germline CDR1 and CDR2: SGHTA and FQGNSA. J gave up 4 bases and V 3 bases, and 3 bases lay outside the gene matches.

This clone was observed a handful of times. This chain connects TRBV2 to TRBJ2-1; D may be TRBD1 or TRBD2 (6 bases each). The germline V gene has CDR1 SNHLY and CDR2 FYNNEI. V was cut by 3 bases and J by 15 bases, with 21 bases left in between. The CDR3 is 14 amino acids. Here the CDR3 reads CASSDPHGGVRSFF. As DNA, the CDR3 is TGTGCCAGCAGTGACCCTCACGGGGGCGTAAGGTCGTTCTTC.

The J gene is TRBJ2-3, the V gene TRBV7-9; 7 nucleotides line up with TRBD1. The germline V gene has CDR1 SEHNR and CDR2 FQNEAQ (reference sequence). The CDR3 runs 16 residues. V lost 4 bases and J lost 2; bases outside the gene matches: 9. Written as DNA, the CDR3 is TGTGCCAGCAGCTCCGACAGGGTGGTGGCCACAGATACGCAGTATTTT. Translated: CASSSDRVVATDTQYF.

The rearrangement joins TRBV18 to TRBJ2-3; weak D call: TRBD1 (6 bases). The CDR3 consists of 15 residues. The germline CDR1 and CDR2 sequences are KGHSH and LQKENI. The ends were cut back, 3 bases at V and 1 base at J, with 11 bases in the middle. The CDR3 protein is CASSPPHRGTDTQYF. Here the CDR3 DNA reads TGTGCCAGCTCACCCCCGCACAGGGGCACAGATACGCAGTATTTT.

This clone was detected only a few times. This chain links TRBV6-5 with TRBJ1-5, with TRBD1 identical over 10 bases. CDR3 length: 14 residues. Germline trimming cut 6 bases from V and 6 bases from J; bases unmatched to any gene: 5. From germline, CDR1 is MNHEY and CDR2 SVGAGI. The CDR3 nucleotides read TGTGCCAGCAGACCGACAGGGGGCTTTCAGCCCCAGCATTTT. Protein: CASRPTGGFQPQHF.

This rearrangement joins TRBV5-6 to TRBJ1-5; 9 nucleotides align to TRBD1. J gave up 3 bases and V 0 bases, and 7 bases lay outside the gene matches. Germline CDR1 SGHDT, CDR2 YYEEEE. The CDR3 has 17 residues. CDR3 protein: CASSLGGGTGLNQPQHF. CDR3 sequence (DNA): TGTGCCAGCAGCTTGGGGGGAGGGACAGGGCTCAATCAGCCCCAGCATTTT.

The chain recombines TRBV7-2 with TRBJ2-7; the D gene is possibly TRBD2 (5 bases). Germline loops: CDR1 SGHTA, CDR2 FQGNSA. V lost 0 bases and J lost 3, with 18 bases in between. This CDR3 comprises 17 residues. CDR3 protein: CASSLAPAGVRSYEQYF. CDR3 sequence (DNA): TGTGCCAGCAGCTTAGCGCCTGCCGGGGTGCGTAGCTACGAGCAGTACTTC.

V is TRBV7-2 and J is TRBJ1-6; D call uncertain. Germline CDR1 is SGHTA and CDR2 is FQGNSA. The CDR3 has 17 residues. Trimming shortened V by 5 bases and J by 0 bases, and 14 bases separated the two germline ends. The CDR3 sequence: CASSPGWESSYNSPLHF. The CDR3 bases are TGTGCCAGCAGCCCTGGATGGGAAAGCTCCTATAATTCACCCCTCCACTTT.

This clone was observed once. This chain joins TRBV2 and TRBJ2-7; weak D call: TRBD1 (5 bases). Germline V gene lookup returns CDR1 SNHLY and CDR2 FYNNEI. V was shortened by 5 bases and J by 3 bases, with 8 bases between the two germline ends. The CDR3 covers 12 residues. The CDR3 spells CASSLGVYEQYF. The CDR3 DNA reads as TGTGCCAGCAGTCTAGGGGTCTACGAGCAGTACTTC.

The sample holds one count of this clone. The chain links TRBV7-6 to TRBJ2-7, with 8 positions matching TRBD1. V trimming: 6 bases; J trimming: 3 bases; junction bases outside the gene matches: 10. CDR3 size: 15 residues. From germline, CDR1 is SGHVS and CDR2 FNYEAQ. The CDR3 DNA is TGTGCCAGCAGGGATTCCGGGACAGGAGACTACGAGCAGTACTTC. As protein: CASRDSGTGDYEQYF.